Included here is one T cell receptor beta chain sequence, with context. Amplification used 60 Vbeta primers and 13 Jbeta primers. Original data processing: Some 10 million of the about 80 million unique TCR beta chains counted in a later analysis were shared. The table came from immunoSEQ multiplex PCR; TCRdb's copy has only in-frame clones and leaves some out. V and J calls and clone size come straight from that table; D and trimming were deduced from the DNA. The data hold some 97,000 clones, with 75% to 85% observed a single time. This entry is derived from a study of cytomegalovirus exposure and HLA in healthy donors. Overall study context: Among the 398 genotyped donors, 81% were placed in the Caucasian-associated ancestry cluster.

Germline V gene lookup returns CDR1 SGHAT and CDR2 FQNNGV. The V segment lost 1 base and the J segment 4 bases; nucleotides outside the gene matches: 8. The CDR3 is made up of 17 amino acids. Sequencing used PBMCs. The chain carries TRBV11-2 and TRBJ2-3; 10 nucleotides line up with TRBD2. The TCR originated in a female donor in good health and CMV-seropositive. CDR3: CASSLVVQRGGPDTQYF. DNA of the CDR3: TGTGCCAGCAGCTTAGTTGTCCAGCGGGGGGGCCCAGATACGCAGTATTTT. Based on the CDR3 plus reference TRBV11-2 and TRBJ2-3, the full variable domain is EAGVAQSPRYKIIEKRQSVAFWCNPISGHATLYWYQQILGQGPKLLIQFQNNGVVDDSQLPKDRFSAERLKGVDSTLKIQPAKLEDSAVYLCASSLVVQRGGPDTQYFGPGTRLTVL.